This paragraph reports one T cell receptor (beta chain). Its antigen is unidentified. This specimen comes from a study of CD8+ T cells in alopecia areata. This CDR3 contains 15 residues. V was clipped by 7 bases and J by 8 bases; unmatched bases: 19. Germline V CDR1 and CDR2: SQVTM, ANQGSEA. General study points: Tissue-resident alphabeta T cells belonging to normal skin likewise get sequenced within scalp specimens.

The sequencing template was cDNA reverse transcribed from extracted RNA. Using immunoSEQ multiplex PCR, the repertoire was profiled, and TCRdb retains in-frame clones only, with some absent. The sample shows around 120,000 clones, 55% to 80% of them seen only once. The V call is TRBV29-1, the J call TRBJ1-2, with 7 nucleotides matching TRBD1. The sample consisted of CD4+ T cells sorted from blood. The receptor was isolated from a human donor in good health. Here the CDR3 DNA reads TGCAGCGCCGTCCCCGGACAGGCGGGACGAGGCGGCTACACCTTC. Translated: CSAVPGQAGRGGYTF.